One and the same sample provided the 4 T cell receptor beta chains below, sequenced in a study of blood T cell repertoires in COVID-19. Profiled with immunoSEQ multiplex PCR; TCRdb holds only in-frame clones, not every one. The sample shows about 170,000 clones, 85% to 95% of them seen only once. The sequencing input was peripheral blood. The receptors were gathered from a woman between 50 and 59 years old with acute or convalescent COVID-19.

In nucleotides, the CDR3 is TGCAGTGCTAGTAGACAGTTAAATGAGCAGTTCTTC. Translated, it gives CSASRQLNEQFF. The V and J genes are TRBV20-1 and TRBJ2-1, with D maybe TRBD1 (5 bases). CDR3 length equals 12 residues. V lost 3 bases and J lost 7, with 10 bases in between. The germline CDR1 and CDR2 sequences are DFQATT and SNEGSKA (reference sequence).

The genes are TRBV7-9 and TRBJ2-5, with a weak D call TRBD1 (6 bases). Trimming stripped 1 base from V and 2 bases from J, with 11 bases between. The germline V gene encodes CDR1 SEHNR and CDR2 FQNEAQ (reference sequence). The CDR3 loop spans 15 amino acids. For the CDR3, the DNA is TGTGCCAGCAGCTTAGTACAGGGCAATCAAGAGACCCAGTACTTC. Its protein is CASSLVQGNQETQYF.

The chain joins TRBV14 to TRBJ2-7; TRBD1 aligns across 7 bases. Germline V gives CDR1 SGHDN, CDR2 FVKESK. V was pared by 4 bases and J by 5 bases, with 5 bases of the junction left unmatched. The CDR3 is 13 amino acids. CDR3 in amino acids: CASSLLDRDEQYF. In DNA, the CDR3 is TGTGCCAGCAGCCTGTTAGACAGGGACGAGCAGTACTTC. Complete variable domain (other parts from reference TRBV14 and TRBJ2-7): EAGVTQFPSHSVIEKGQTVTLRCDPISGHDNLYWYRRVMGKEIKFLLHFVKESKQDESGMPNNRFLAERTGGTYSTLKVQPAELEDSGVYFCASSLLDRDEQYFGPGTRLTVT.

The chain recombines TRBV11-2 with TRBJ2-7; tentatively, D is TRBD1 (5 bases). Germline V gene sequence: CDR1 SGHAT, CDR2 FQNNGV. This CDR3 spans 14 amino acids. Trimming pared 1 base from V and 2 bases from J, leaving 9 bases between. CDR3 nucleotide sequence: TGTGCCAGCAGCTTAGGAACAGGAGCCTACGAGCAGTACTTC. Its protein product is CASSLGTGAYEQYF.